These 23 T cell receptor beta chains came from one sample sequenced in a study of blood T cells in healthy people across ages. Primed by a sample-barcoded 5' primer and a J-beta primer mix, a second PCR proceeded for about 6 to 12 cycles. TCRdb passed the 5' RACE reads through MiXCR, listing each CDR3 protein once. This table holds roughly 1,500,000 distinct CDR3 sequences, approximately 42% found once. Sequenced: blood. These TCRs come from a young woman in good health.

The V call is TRBV5-1, the J call TRBJ2-2, with D unresolved. Trimming took 4 bases from V and 4 from J, leaving 14 bases between them. Germline-derived CDR1 and CDR2 are SGHRS and YFSETQ. The CDR3 is made up of 15 amino acids. CDR3 coding DNA: TGCGCCAGCAGCCGCGCTATAGGGTCCACCGGGGAGCTGTTTTTT. This sequence encodes CASSRAIGSTGELFF.

The table lists this clonotype with a few counts. V gene TRBV6-1 combines with J gene TRBJ1-2, with D possibly TRBD1 on 6 matching bases. V lost 4 bases to trimming and J lost 4 bases, with 13 bases between them. Germline V gene lookup returns CDR1 MNHNS and CDR2 SASEGT. This CDR3 has 14 amino acids. The chain's CDR3 is CASSGWTEGYGYTF. The CDR3 coding sequence is TGTGCCAGCAGTGGATGGACAGAGGGCTATGGCTACACCTTC.

This clonotype has a handful of counts. The chain couples TRBV29-1 to TRBJ2-4, with D possibly TRBD2 on 5 matching bases. Near its end, the DNA agrees better with TRBJ2-7, so the J call may be wrong. Germline CDR1 SQVTM, CDR2 ANQGSEA. This CDR3 comprises 13 residues. The CDR3 sequence: CSAAILEGYEQYF. In DNA form, the CDR3 reads TGCAGCGCTGCAATTCTTGAGGGCTACGAGCAGTACTTC.

This clonotype was seen a handful of times. The chain employs TRBV20-1 and TRBJ2-5, with TRBD2 matching 9 bases. CDR1 and CDR2 from the germline V gene are DFQATT and SNEGSKA (reference sequence). The CDR3 contains 13 residues. After removal of 4 bases from V and 10 bases from J, the junction contained 10 bases not matched to a gene. Here the CDR3 DNA reads TGCAGTGCTATCGGAGTAGCGGGAGAAGTCCAGTACTTC. As protein: CSAIGVAGEVQYF.

The V call is TRBV27, the J call TRBJ2-7; D not certain. This CDR3 contains 11 residues. Trimming removed 6 bases at V and 3 bases at J, with 6 bases between. The germline V gene has CDR1 MNHEY and CDR2 SMNVEV (reference sequence). The chain's CDR3 is CASRSFYEQYF. The CDR3 region has the DNA TGTGCCAGCAGATCCTTCTACGAGCAGTACTTC.

The chain employs TRBV18 and TRBJ1-1; D remains ambiguous. V was cut by 5 bases and J by 7 bases, with 11 bases left in between. The CDR3 is 12 residues long. Germline CDR1 KGHSH, CDR2 LQKENI. The CDR3 region has the DNA TGTGCCAGCTCAACTAACGGGGATGAAGCTTTCTTT. This codes for CASSTNGDEAFF.

This clonotype occurred a few times. The chain has TRBV7-9 and TRBJ2-7, with TRBD2 matching 7 bases. Germline values: CDR1 SEHNR, CDR2 FQNEAQ (reference sequence). Trimming took 3 bases from V and 2 from J; bases not matched to a gene: 13. The CDR3 sequence is 17 residues long. The DNA of the CDR3 is TGTGCCAGCAGCTTCCCCTTAACAGGACTAGAGCCCTACGAGCAGTACTTC. It yields the protein CASSFPLTGLEPYEQYF.

This clonotype has more than one count but fewer than ten. The chain combines TRBV5-1 with TRBJ2-3, with TRBD2 as a possible D gene (6 bases). Trimming shortened V by 7 bases and J by 6 bases, and 15 bases separated the two germline ends. Per germline, CDR1 SGHRS and CDR2 YFSETQ. The CDR3 spans 13 residues. Here the CDR3 DNA reads TGCGCCAGCGGGCGGGGACGGTCGGATACGCAGTATTTT. It codes for CASGRGRSDTQYF.

The V gene is TRBV9, the J gene TRBJ2-3; D gene ambiguous. The ends were cut back, 3 bases at V and 3 bases at J, with 23 bases in the middle. There are 18 residues in the CDR3. Germline assignment: CDR1 SGDLS and CDR2 YYNGEE. The CDR3 loop is CASSAPGDADPGTDTQYF. The CDR3 DNA sequence: TGTGCCAGCAGCGCTCCGGGCGACGCGGACCCTGGGACAGATACGCAGTATTTT.

CDR3 amino acids: CASSLSRGQGYEQYF. The CDR3 DNA follows: TGTGCCAGCAGTTTATCCCGGGGACAGGGGTACGAGCAGTACTTC. The chain carries TRBV27 and TRBJ2-7; TRBD1 matches at 10 bases. With 0 bases clipped from V and 4 bases from J, the junction kept 3 bases outside the gene matches. The germline V gene has CDR1 MNHEY and CDR2 SMNVEV (reference sequence). The CDR3 covers 15 residues.

The J gene is TRBJ1-1, the V gene TRBV20-1; D remains unclear. Trimming took off 0 bases at V and 7 bases at J, with 18 bases between the two ends. The CDR3 has 15 amino acids. Germline lookup yields CDR1 DFQATT and CDR2 SNEGSKA (reference sequence). The CDR3 sequence: CSAREGGSGVLEAFF. The CDR3 DNA follows: TGCAGTGCTAGAGAGGGAGGGAGTGGCGTGCTTGAAGCTTTCTTT.

This clonotype has just a few counts. J is TRBJ2-3 and V is TRBV6-5; the D is unclear. Trimming removed 0 bases at V and 0 bases at J, with 10 bases between. This CDR3 has 16 amino acids. Germline V lookup: CDR1 MNHEY, CDR2 SVGAGI. CDR3: CASSYSSDPSTDTQYF. The CDR3 DNA reads as TGTGCCAGCAGTTACTCGTCCGATCCTAGCACAGATACGCAGTATTTT.

This clonotype was detected a few times. This sequence joins TRBV3-1 and TRBJ2-7, with a tentative D call TRBD2 (6 bases). Germline values: CDR1 LGHDT, CDR2 YNNKEL (reference sequence). The CDR3 totals 14 residues. V was trimmed by 4 bases and J by 3 bases, leaving 13 bases between them. Here the CDR3 reads CASSRAEGNYEQYF. The CDR3 DNA reads as TGTGCCAGCAGCCGCGCGGAGGGGAACTACGAGCAGTACTTC.

This chain links TRBV14 with TRBJ2-1, with 11 bases that match TRBD2. Germline V gene data show CDR1 as SGHDN and CDR2 as FVKESK. The trim removed 2 bases at V and 6 bases at J, leaving 6 bases unmatched. The CDR3 covers 16 residues. As DNA, the CDR3 is TGTGCCAGCAGCCAAACTCTTAGCGGGAGGGGCAATGAGCAGTTCTTC. Its translation is CASSQTLSGRGNEQFF.

J is TRBJ2-1 and V is TRBV12-3 or TRBV12-4; unclear D gene. V was trimmed by 6 bases and J by 7 bases, leaving 13 bases between them. The CDR3 has 13 amino acids. The CDR3 sequence: CASSPPVGNEQFF. Here the CDR3 DNA reads TGTGCCAGCAGCCCCCCTGTGGGGAATGAGCAGTTCTTC.

The chain uses TRBV3-1 and TRBJ1-2; weak D call: TRBD1 (5 bases). Germline CDR1 reads LGHDT; CDR2 reads YNNKEL (reference sequence). CDR3 length: 14 amino acids. Trimming removed 5 bases from V and 5 bases from J, with 15 bases in between. DNA of the CDR3: TGTGCCAGCAGCTTTGGGGCCGACAGTTATGGCTACACCTTC. This sequence encodes CASSFGADSYGYTF.

The chain recombines TRBV10-2 with TRBJ1-1, with D tentatively TRBD1 (6 bases). The CDR3 sequence is 15 residues long. Germline assignment: CDR1 WSHSY and CDR2 SAAADI. Deletions cut 7 bases from V and 6 bases from J, with 21 bases between. The CDR3 DNA reads as TGCGCCAGCATGGAGACAGGTGGGACTCGCGCTGAAGCTTTCTTT. Translating it yields CASMETGGTRAEAFF.

This clonotype is a singleton in its sample. This may stem from a read error, because a much larger clone lies one nucleotide away. The genes are TRBV29-1 and TRBJ2-1; tentative D call: TRBD2 (6 bases). Germline loops: CDR1 SQVTM, CDR2 ANQGSEA. This CDR3 region has 14 residues. This CDR3 reads CGVEAGTFYNEQFF. In DNA form, the CDR3 reads TGCGGCGTTGAGGCGGGAACCTTTTACAATGAGCAGTTCTTC.

The table lists this clonotype with a few counts. The chain has TRBV12-5 and TRBJ2-1; tentatively, D is TRBD1 or TRBD2 (5 bases each). This CDR3 has 13 residues. V lost 5 bases and J 8 bases, leaving 13 bases between the germline ends. The germline gives CDR1 LGHNT, CDR2 FRNRAP. The CDR3 sequence is CASGKKLGDEQFF. The CDR3, as DNA: TGTGCTAGTGGTAAAAAACTAGGGGATGAGCAGTTCTTC.

This clonotype has a handful of counts. This chain connects TRBV6-6 to TRBJ2-7; 9 bases line up with TRBD1. Per the germline V gene, CDR1 is MNHNY and CDR2 is SVGAGI (reference sequence). V lost 6 bases, J lost 4 bases, and 16 bases stayed unmatched. CDR3 length equals 17 residues. This CDR3 is CASSFDGARDRDYEQYF. CDR3 DNA sequence: TGTGCCAGCAGCTTCGATGGGGCCCGGGACAGGGATTACGAGCAGTACTTC.

A word on this clonotype: At one end the junction does not follow the germline gene, possibly because of a read error. CDR3 sequence (DNA): TGTGCCAGCAGCCTGGCCGCCGGGACAGGGCGCTATGGCTACATCTTC. Its translation: CASSLAAGTGRYGYIF. The chain has TRBV7-9 and TRBJ1-2, with TRBD1 identical over 9 bases. This CDR3 region has 16 residues. Germline-derived CDR1 and CDR2 are SEHNR and FQNEAQ (reference sequence).

With regard to this clonotype: This may arise from a read error, as a much more abundant clone is one base away. This chain uses TRBV9 with TRBJ2-1, with no clear D. CDR1 and CDR2 (germline): SGDLS, YYNGEE. The CDR3 totals 14 residues. DNA for the CDR3: TGTGCCGGCAGCGATGGGGTGTCCCGCAATGAGCAGTTCTTC. Translating gives CAGSDGVSRNEQFF. The full variable domain, completed using reference TRBV9 and TRBJ2-1, is DSGVTQTPKHLITATGQRVTLRCSPRSGDLSVYWYQQSLDQGLQFLIQYYNGEERAKGNILERFSAQQFPDLHSELNLSSLELGDSALYFCAGSDGVSRNEQFFGPGTRLTVL.

V is TRBV27 and J is TRBJ2-7, with D maybe TRBD2 (6 bases). V was cut by 5 bases and J by 3 bases, with 11 bases left in between. Germline V gene lookup returns CDR1 MNHEY and CDR2 SMNVEV (reference sequence). The CDR3 length is 13 residues. CDR3 region: CASSLTSNYEQYF. The DNA of the CDR3 is TGTGCCAGCAGTCTGACTAGTAACTACGAGCAGTACTTC.